This TCR beta chain was recorded in a study of blood T cell repertoires in COVID-19. The wider study: Sources were T cells, B-cell-depleted T cells, or PBMCs; the material itself was cDNA or gDNA.

Per the germline V gene, CDR1 is LGHDT and CDR2 is YNNKEL (reference sequence). V dropped 0 bases and J dropped 6; count of bases not matched to a gene: 7. The CDR3 has 16 residues. Source study methods: Nucleated cell number was recorded as an estimate derived from reference gene primer amplification. Profiled with immunoSEQ multiplex PCR; TCRdb holds only in-frame clones, not every one. V and J calls and clone size follow that table, whereas D and trimming were derived from the DNA. The table shows roughly 150,000 clones, with about 80% occurring only once. The chain carries TRBV3-1 (or the pseudogene TRBV3-2) and TRBJ2-5, with 10 bases identical to TRBD1. The sequence came from an elderly woman with acute or convalescent COVID-19. Sequencing was performed on peripheral blood. CDR3 sequence reads: CASSQDWGQGQQTQYF. CDR3 sequence (DNA): TGTGCCAGCAGCCAAGATTGGGGACAGGGGCAGCAGACCCAGTACTTC.